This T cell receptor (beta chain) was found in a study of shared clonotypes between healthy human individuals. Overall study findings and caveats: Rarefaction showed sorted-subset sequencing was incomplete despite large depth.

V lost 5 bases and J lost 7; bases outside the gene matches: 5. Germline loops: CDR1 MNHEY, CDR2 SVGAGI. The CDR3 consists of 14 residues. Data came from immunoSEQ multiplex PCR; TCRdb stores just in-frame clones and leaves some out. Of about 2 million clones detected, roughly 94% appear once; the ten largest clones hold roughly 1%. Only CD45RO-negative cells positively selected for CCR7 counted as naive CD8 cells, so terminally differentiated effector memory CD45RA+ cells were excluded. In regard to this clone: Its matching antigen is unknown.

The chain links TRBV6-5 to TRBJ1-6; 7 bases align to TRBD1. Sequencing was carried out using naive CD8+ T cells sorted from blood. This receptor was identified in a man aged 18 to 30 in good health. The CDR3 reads CASSDRDSNSPLHF. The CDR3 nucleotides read TGTGCCAGCAGTGACCGGGACAGCAATTCACCCCTCCACTTT.